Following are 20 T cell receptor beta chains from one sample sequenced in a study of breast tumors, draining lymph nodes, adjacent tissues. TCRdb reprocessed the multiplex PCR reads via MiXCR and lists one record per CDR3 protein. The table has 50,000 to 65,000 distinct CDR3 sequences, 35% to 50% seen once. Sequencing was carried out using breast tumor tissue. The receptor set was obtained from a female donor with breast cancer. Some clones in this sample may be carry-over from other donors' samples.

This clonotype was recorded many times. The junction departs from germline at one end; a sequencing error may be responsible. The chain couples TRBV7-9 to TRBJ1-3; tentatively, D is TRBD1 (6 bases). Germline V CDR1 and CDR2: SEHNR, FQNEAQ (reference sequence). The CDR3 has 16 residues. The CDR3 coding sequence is TGTGCCGGCAGCTTATCGGGGGCCGACATTGGAAACACCATATATTTT. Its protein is CAGSLSGADIGNTIYF.

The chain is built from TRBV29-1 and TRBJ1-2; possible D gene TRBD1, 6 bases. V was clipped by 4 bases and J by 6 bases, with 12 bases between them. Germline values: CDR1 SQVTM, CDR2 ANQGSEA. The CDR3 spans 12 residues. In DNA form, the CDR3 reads TGCAGCGTTGTCTGGCGGGACAATGGCTACACCTTC. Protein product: CSVVWRDNGYTF.

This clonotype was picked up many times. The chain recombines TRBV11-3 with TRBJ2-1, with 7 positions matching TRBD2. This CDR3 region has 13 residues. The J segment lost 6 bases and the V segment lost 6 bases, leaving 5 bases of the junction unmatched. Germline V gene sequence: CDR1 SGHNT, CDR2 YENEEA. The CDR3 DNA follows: TGTGCCAGCAGTGGCGGGAGAAGCAATGAGCAGTTCTTC. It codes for CASSGGRSNEQFF.

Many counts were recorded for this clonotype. The CDR3 loop is CASSSREHRFF. The CDR3 DNA follows: TGTGCCAGCAGTTCTCGGGAACATAGGTTCTTC. This rearrangement joins TRBV12-3 or TRBV12-4 to TRBJ2-1; D possibly corresponds to TRBD2 (5 bases). The CDR3 contains 11 residues. V lost 4 bases, J lost 15 bases, and 13 bases lay in between.

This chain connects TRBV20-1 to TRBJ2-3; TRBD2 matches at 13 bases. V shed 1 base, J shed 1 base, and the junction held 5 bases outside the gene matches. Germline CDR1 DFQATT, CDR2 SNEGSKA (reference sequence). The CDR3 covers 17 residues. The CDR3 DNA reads TGCAGTGCTAGAGGGGGCGGACTAGCGGGAGGCACAGATACGCAGTATTTT. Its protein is CSARGGGLAGGTDTQYF.

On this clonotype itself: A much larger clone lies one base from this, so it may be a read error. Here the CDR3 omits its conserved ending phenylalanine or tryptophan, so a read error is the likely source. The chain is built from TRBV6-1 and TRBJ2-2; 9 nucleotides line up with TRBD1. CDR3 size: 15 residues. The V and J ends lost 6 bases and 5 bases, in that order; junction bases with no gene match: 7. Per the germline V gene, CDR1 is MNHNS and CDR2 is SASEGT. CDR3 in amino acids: CASSPGQGITGELFL. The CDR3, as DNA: TGTGCCAGCAGCCCGGGACAGGGAATAACCGGGGAGCTGTTTCTT.

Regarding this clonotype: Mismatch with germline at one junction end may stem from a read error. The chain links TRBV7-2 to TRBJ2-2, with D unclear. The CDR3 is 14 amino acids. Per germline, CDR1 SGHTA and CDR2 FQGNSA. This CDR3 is CASSINANIGELFF. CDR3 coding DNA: TGCGCCAGCAGCATTAATGCGAACATCGGGGAGCTGTTTTTT. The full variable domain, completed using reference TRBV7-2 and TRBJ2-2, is GAGVSQSPSNKVTEKGKDVELRCDPISGHTALYWYRQSLGQGLEFLIYFQGNSAPDKSGLPSDRFSAERTGGSVSTLTIQRTQQEDSAVYLCASSINANIGELFFGEGSRLTVL.

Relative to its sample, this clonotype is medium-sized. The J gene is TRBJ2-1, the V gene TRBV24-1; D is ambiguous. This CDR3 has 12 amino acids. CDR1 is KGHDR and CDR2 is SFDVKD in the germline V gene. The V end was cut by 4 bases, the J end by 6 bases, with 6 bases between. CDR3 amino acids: CATSEFTNEQFF. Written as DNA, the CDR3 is TGTGCCACCAGTGAATTTACCAATGAGCAGTTCTTC.

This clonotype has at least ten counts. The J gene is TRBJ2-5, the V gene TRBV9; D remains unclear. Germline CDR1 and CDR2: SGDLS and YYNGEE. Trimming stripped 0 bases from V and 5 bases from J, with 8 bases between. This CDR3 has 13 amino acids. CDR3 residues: CASSVAVSETQYF. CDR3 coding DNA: TGTGCCAGCAGCGTAGCTGTCAGCGAGACCCAGTACTTC.

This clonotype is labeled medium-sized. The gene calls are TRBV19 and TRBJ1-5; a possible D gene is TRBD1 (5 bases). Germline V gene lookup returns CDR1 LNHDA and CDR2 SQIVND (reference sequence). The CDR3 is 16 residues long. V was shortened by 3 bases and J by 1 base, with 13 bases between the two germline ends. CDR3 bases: TGTGCCAGTAGTATCTACACAGCAGGGAGCAATCAGCCCCAGCATTTT. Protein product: CASSIYTAGSNQPQHF.

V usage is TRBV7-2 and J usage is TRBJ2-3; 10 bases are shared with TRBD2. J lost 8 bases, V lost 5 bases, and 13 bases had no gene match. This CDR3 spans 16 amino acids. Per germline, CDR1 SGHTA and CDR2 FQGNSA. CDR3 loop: CASSAQPSGRGVTQYF. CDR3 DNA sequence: TGTGCCAGCAGCGCCCAACCTAGCGGGAGAGGTGTTACGCAGTATTTT.

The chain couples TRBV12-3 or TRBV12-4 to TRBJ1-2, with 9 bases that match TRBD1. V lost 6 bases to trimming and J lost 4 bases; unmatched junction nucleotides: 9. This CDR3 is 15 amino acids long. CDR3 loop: CASSQGQGLSYGYTF. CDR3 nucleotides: TGTGCCAGCAGCCAGGGACAGGGATTGAGCTATGGCTACACCTTC.

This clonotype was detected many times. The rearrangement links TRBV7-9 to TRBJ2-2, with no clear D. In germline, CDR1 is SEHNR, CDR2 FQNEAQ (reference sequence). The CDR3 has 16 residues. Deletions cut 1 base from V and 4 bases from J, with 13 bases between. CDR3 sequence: CASSLVLGVVTGELFF. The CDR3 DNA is TGTGCCAGCAGCTTAGTCCTAGGTGTGGTCACCGGGGAGCTGTTTTTT. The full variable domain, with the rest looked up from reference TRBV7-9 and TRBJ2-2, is DTGVSQNPRHKITKRGQNVTFRCDPISEHNRLYWYRQTLGQGPEFLTYFQNEAQLEKSRLLSDRFSAERPKGSFSTLEIQRTEQGDSAMYLCASSLVLGVVTGELFFGEGSRLTVL.

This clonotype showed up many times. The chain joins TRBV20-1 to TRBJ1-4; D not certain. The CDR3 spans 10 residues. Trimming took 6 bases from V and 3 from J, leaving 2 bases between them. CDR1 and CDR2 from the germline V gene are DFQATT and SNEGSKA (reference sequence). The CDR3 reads CSAPNEKLFF. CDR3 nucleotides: TGCAGTGCCCCTAATGAAAAACTGTTTTTT.

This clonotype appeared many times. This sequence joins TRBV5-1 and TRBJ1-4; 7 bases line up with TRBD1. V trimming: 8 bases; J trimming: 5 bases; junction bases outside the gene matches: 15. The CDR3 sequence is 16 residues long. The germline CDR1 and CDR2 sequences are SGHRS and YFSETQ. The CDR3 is CASTDQPGQPNEKLFF. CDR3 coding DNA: TGCGCCAGTACAGACCAACCGGGACAGCCGAATGAAAAACTGTTTTTT.

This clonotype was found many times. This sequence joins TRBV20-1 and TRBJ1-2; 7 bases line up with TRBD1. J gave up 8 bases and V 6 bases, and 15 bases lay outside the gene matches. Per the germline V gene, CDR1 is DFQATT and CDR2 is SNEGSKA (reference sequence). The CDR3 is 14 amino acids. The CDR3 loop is CSAQPYDTRGGYTF. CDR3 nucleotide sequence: TGCAGTGCCCAGCCCTATGACACCAGGGGGGGCTACACCTTC.

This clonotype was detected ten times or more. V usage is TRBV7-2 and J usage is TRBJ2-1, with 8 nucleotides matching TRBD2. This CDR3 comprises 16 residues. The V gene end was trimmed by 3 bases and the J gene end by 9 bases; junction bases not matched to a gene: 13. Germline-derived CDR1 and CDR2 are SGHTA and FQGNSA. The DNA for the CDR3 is TGTGCCAGCAGCTTTAGTATCCGGGAGGGCCAGGGTGAGCAGTTCTTC. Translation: CASSFSIREGQGEQFF.

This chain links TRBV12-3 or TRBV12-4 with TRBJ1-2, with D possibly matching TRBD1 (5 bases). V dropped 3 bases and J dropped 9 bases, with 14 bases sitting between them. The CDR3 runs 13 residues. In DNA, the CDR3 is TGTGCCAGCAGTTTGTCGAGGGACTACAGCTACACCTTC. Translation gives CASSLSRDYSYTF.

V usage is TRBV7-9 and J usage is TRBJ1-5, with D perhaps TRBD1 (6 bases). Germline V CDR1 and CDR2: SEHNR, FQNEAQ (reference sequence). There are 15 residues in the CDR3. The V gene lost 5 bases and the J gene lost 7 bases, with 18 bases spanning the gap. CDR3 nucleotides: TGTGCCAGCAGCCGACTGGGGGGCGCGAAGCAGCCCCAGCATTTT. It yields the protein CASSRLGGAKQPQHF.

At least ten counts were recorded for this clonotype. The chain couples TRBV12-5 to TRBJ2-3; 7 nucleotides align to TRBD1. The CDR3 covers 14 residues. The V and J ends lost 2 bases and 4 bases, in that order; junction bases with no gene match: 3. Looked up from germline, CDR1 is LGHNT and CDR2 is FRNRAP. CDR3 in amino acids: CASGLLGGADTQYF. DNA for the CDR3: TGTGCTAGTGGTTTGTTAGGGGGCGCAGATACGCAGTATTTT. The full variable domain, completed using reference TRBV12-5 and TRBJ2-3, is DARVTQTPRHKVTEMGQEVTMRCQPILGHNTVFWYRQTMMQGLELLAYFRNRAPLDDSGMPKDRFSAEMPDATLATLKIQPSEPRDSAVYFCASGLLGGADTQYFGPGTRLTVL.